Below, one T cell receptor (beta chain) is given with its context. Its antigen is currently unknown. These data come from a study of T cell responses to AZD1222 COVID-19 vaccine. Study-wide results and caveats: Close to half of spike-specific TCRs reportedly recognize unmutated variant regions.

The CDR3 totals 16 residues. V was clipped by 11 bases and J by 0 bases, with 20 bases between them. Per the germline V gene, CDR1 is ENHRY and CDR2 is SYGVKD. Only in-frame clones appear in the TCRdb table, and some are missing; sequencing was by immunoSEQ multiplex PCR. The sample has about 150,000 clones, about 85% seen once; the top ten hold roughly 7%. Here the sequenced sample was peripheral blood, taken after recovery from COVID-19. This chain uses TRBV10-3 with TRBJ1-5, with TRBD1 as a possible D gene (6 bases). The TCR originated in an adult who had recovered from COVID-19. The DNA of the CDR3 is TGTGCCTCCCCTCGGAACAGGGACGATAGCAATCAGCCCCAGCATTTT. This translates into CASPRNRDDSNQPQHF.